The rows below give T cell receptor beta chains drawn from one sample of a study of T cells in Graves' hyperthyroidism and ophthalmopathy. TCRdb re-called the multiplex PCR reads through MiXCR, storing one row per CDR3 protein. Of a few hundred thousand distinct CDR3 sequences listed, roughly 15% are singletons. Material for sequencing was blood. These receptors all come from a woman aged 30 to 39 with Graves' ophthalmopathy. Both conserved end residues are part of each CDR3. Fields, in order: CDR3 protein, CDR3 DNA, D gene, V gene, clone size, J gene. A D gene is named only where the DNA matches it firmly. Rows may omit the clone size; those that give it use once, few, many or a size class.

cdr3_aa: CASSRLGQGLGEQFF
cdr3_nt: TGTGCCAGCTCACGCCTCGGACAGGGGTTGGGTGAGCAGTTCTTC
d_call: TRBD1
v_call: TRBV18
clone_size: .
j_call: TRBJ2-1

cdr3_aa: CASSEGRVYQPQHF
cdr3_nt: TGTGCCAGCAGTGAAGGCAGAGTTTATCAGCCCCAGCATTTT
d_call: .
v_call: TRBV6-1
clone_size: many
j_call: TRBJ1-5

cdr3_aa: CASRAGGAPTQYF
cdr3_nt: TGTGCCAGCAGGGCCGGCGGAGCACCTACGCAGTATTTT
d_call: .
v_call: TRBV6-1
clone_size: many
j_call: TRBJ2-3

cdr3_aa: CASSRTSGMSREQFF
cdr3_nt: TGTGCCAGCAGCCGGACTAGCGGGATGTCTAGGGAGCAGTTCTTC
d_call: TRBD2
v_call: TRBV12-3/TRBV12-4
clone_size: many
j_call: TRBJ2-1

cdr3_aa: CASSFWRETSNEQFF
cdr3_nt: TGTGCCAGCAGTTTTTGGCGGGAGACCAGCAATGAGCAGTTCTTC
d_call: TRBD2
v_call: TRBV28
clone_size: .
j_call: TRBJ2-1

cdr3_aa: CSARDPLGLSSYNEQFF
cdr3_nt: TGCAGTGCTAGAGATCCGTTAGGGCTTAGCTCCTACAATGAGCAGTTCTTC
d_call: .
v_call: TRBV20-1
clone_size: many
j_call: TRBJ2-1

cdr3_aa: CASSTGAASGRAYEQYF
cdr3_nt: TGTGCCAGCAGTACAGGGGCGGCTAGCGGGAGGGCCTACGAGCAGTACTTC
d_call: TRBD2
v_call: TRBV28
clone_size: .
j_call: TRBJ2-7

cdr3_aa: CASSLTPLGFGSHEQYF
cdr3_nt: TGTGCCAGCAGCTTAACTCCCCTCGGTTTTGGGTCCCACGAGCAGTACTTC
d_call: .
v_call: TRBV7-8
clone_size: many
j_call: TRBJ2-7

cdr3_aa: CSAREVSDLSHEQYF
cdr3_nt: TGCAGTGCTAGGGAGGTATCGGACCTTTCCCACGAGCAGTACTTC
d_call: .
v_call: TRBV20-1
clone_size: many
j_call: TRBJ2-7

cdr3_aa: CAISDNLAGAGETQYF
cdr3_nt: TGTGCCATCAGTGACAACCTAGCGGGAGCGGGAGAGACCCAGTACTTC
d_call: TRBD2
v_call: TRBV10-3
clone_size: many
j_call: TRBJ2-5

cdr3_aa: CASSQEWGIGELFF
cdr3_nt: TGCGCCAGCAGCCAAGAATGGGGGATCGGGGAGCTGTTTTTT
d_call: .
v_call: TRBV4-3
clone_size: .
j_call: TRBJ2-2

cdr3_aa: CASSLGGVQFF
cdr3_nt: TGTGCCAGCAGCTTAGGGGGGGTGCAGTTCTTC
d_call: .
v_call: TRBV7-6
clone_size: once
j_call: TRBJ2-1

cdr3_aa: CASRPGRASRETQYF
cdr3_nt: TGTGCCAGCAGACCCGGCAGGGCAAGTCGAGAGACCCAGTACTTC
d_call: .
v_call: TRBV27
clone_size: .
j_call: TRBJ2-5

cdr3_aa: CASRRRLTSGPYNEQFF
cdr3_nt: TGTGCCAGCCGTCGACGTCTGACTAGCGGACCCTACAATGAGCAGTTCTTC
d_call: TRBD2
v_call: TRBV28
clone_size: .
j_call: TRBJ2-1

cdr3_aa: CASSLDRVYGYTF
cdr3_nt: TGTGCCAGCAGCTTGGACAGAGTCTATGGCTACACCTTC
d_call: .
v_call: TRBV5-1
clone_size: many
j_call: TRBJ1-2

cdr3_aa: CASSSTGDYNEQFF
cdr3_nt: TGTGCCAGCAGTTCCACGGGAGATTACAATGAGCAGTTCTTC
d_call: .
v_call: TRBV6-1
clone_size: few
j_call: TRBJ2-1

cdr3_aa: CSVRVPSFHTF
cdr3_nt: TGCAGTGTAAGGGTGCCCTCATTCCACACCTTC
d_call: .
v_call: TRBV20-1
clone_size: .
j_call: TRBJ1-2

cdr3_aa: CAISDSYSYEQYF
cdr3_nt: TGTGCCATCAGTGACTCGTACTCCTACGAGCAGTACTTC
d_call: .
v_call: TRBV10-3
clone_size: few
j_call: TRBJ2-7

cdr3_aa: CASSSLTRDSYPF
cdr3_nt: TGTGCCAGCAGCTCTCTTACACGGGATTCCTACCCCTTC
d_call: .
v_call: TRBV28
clone_size: .
j_call: TRBJ1-2

cdr3_aa: CASSSGGLQETQYF
cdr3_nt: TGTGCCAGCAGCTCCGGGGGTTTGCAAGAGACCCAGTACTTC
d_call: .
v_call: TRBV7-3
clone_size: many
j_call: TRBJ2-5

cdr3_aa: CASNTRGFNEKLFF
cdr3_nt: TGTGCCAGCAACACAAGAGGATTTAATGAAAAACTGTTTTTT
d_call: .
v_call: TRBV28
clone_size: many
j_call: TRBJ1-4

cdr3_aa: CSVTYQGGETQYF
cdr3_nt: TGCAGCGTTACCTATCAGGGTGGGGAGACCCAGTACTTC
d_call: .
v_call: TRBV29-1
clone_size: .
j_call: TRBJ2-5

cdr3_aa: CASAGGGAVYNEQFF
cdr3_nt: TGTGCCAGCGCCGGCGGGGGCGCGGTCTACAATGAGCAGTTCTTC
d_call: .
v_call: TRBV3-1
clone_size: many
j_call: TRBJ2-1

cdr3_aa: CASRLGGSYEQYF
cdr3_nt: TGTGCCAGCAGACTCGGAGGCTCCTACGAGCAGTACTTC
d_call: .
v_call: TRBV6-2/TRBV6-3
clone_size: .
j_call: TRBJ2-7

cdr3_aa: CTSSLGSGGHGYTF
cdr3_nt: TGCACCAGCAGCTTGGGGTCAGGGGGACATGGCTACACCTTC
d_call: TRBD1
v_call: TRBV5-1
clone_size: few
j_call: TRBJ1-2

cdr3_aa: CSAQSGVRREQYF
cdr3_nt: TGCAGTGCTCAATCAGGGGTAAGGCGCGAGCAGTACTTC
d_call: .
v_call: TRBV20-1
clone_size: .
j_call: TRBJ2-7

cdr3_aa: CASSLNGQLLPNQPQHF
cdr3_nt: TGTGCCAGCAGCTTAAATGGGCAGTTGTTGCCCAATCAGCCCCAGCATTTT
d_call: .
v_call: TRBV7-2
clone_size: .
j_call: TRBJ1-5

cdr3_aa: CASSLAGGPFVEQFF
cdr3_nt: TGCGCCAGCAGCTTAGCGGGAGGGCCGTTCGTTGAGCAGTTCTTC
d_call: TRBD2
v_call: TRBV5-1
clone_size: .
j_call: TRBJ2-1

cdr3_aa: CASSSPDRYTEAFF
cdr3_nt: TGTGCCAGCAGCTCCCCCGACAGATACACTGAAGCTTTCTTT
d_call: .
v_call: TRBV7-2
clone_size: .
j_call: TRBJ1-1

cdr3_aa: CATSTPGGGLETQYF
cdr3_nt: TGTGCCACCAGCACCCCGGGGGGCGGGTTGGAGACCCAGTACTTC
d_call: .
v_call: TRBV15
clone_size: .
j_call: TRBJ2-5

cdr3_aa: CASQGEGETQYF
cdr3_nt: TGTGCCTCCCAGGGGGAGGGAGAGACCCAGTACTTC
d_call: .
v_call: TRBV30
clone_size: many
j_call: TRBJ2-5

cdr3_aa: CASSHTLSGTYNSPLHF
cdr3_nt: TGTGCCAGCAGCCACACGTTATCCGGGACCTATAATTCACCCCTCCACTTT
d_call: .
v_call: TRBV7-2
clone_size: many
j_call: TRBJ1-6

cdr3_aa: CASSQKGVGLAGGEQFF
cdr3_nt: TGTGCCAGCAGTCAAAAGGGCGTCGGACTAGCGGGAGGCGAGCAGTTCTTC
d_call: TRBD2
v_call: TRBV28
clone_size: many
j_call: TRBJ2-1

cdr3_aa: CASSLVQVNEKLFF
cdr3_nt: TGTGCCAGCAGCTTAGTACAGGTTAATGAAAAACTGTTTTTT
d_call: .
v_call: TRBV7-9
clone_size: .
j_call: TRBJ1-4

cdr3_aa: CASSRHNNLEQYF
cdr3_nt: TGTGCCAGCAGTCGCCACAATAACCTCGAGCAGTACTTC
d_call: .
v_call: TRBV6-2/TRBV6-3
clone_size: many
j_call: TRBJ2-7

cdr3_aa: CASSLEQTSGRGNEQFF
cdr3_nt: TGTGCCAGCAGCTTAGAGCAGACTAGCGGGAGGGGGAATGAGCAGTTCTTC
d_call: TRBD2
v_call: TRBV7-2
clone_size: many
j_call: TRBJ2-1

cdr3_aa: CASSQVHDPSQYF
cdr3_nt: TGTGCCAGCAGCCAAGTCCACGACCCCTCGCAGTATTTT
d_call: .
v_call: TRBV3-1
clone_size: many
j_call: TRBJ2-3

cdr3_aa: CASSYLSGIGTEAFF
cdr3_nt: TGTGCCAGCAGTTACTTATCCGGGATAGGCACTGAAGCTTTCTTT
d_call: .
v_call: TRBV6-2/TRBV6-3
clone_size: many
j_call: TRBJ1-1

cdr3_aa: CASSIRRTISKGTGELFF
cdr3_nt: TGTGCCAGTAGTATAAGGAGGACAATCTCAAAGGGGACCGGGGAGCTGTTTTTT
d_call: .
v_call: TRBV19
clone_size: .
j_call: TRBJ2-2

cdr3_aa: CVSWGGGYNEQFF
cdr3_nt: TGCGTCAGCTGGGGCGGGGGGTACAATGAGCAGTTCTTC
d_call: TRBD2
v_call: TRBV5-1
clone_size: once
j_call: TRBJ2-1

cdr3_aa: CATSRDIPGTGGDNEQFF
cdr3_nt: TGTGCCACCAGCAGGGATATACCCGGGACAGGGGGGGACAATGAGCAGTTCTTC
d_call: TRBD1
v_call: TRBV15
clone_size: .
j_call: TRBJ2-1

cdr3_aa: CSASTGPGNEQFF
cdr3_nt: TGCAGTGCTAGCACAGGGCCGGGCAATGAGCAGTTCTTC
d_call: .
v_call: TRBV20-1
clone_size: few
j_call: TRBJ2-1